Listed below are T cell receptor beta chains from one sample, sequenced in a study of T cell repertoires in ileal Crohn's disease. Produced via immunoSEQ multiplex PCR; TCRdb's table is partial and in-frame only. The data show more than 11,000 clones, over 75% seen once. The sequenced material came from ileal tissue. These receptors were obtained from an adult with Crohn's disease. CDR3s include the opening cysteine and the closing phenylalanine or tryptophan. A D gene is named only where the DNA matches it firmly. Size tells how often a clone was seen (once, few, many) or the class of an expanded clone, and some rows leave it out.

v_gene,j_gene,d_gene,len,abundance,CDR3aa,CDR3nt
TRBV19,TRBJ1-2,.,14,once,CASSITGTVYGYTF,TGTGCCAGTAGTATCACCGGGACGGTCTATGGCTACACCTTC
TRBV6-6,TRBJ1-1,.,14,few,CASSLSGQNTEAFF,TGTGCCAGCAGCCTGTCGGGACAGAACACTGAAGCTTTCTTT
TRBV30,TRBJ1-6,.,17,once,CAWTPGEHGSYNSPLHF,TGTGCCTGGACCCCAGGGGAACACGGGTCCTATAATTCACCCCTCCACTTT
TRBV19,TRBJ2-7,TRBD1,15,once,CASSIETGQGYEQYF,TGTGCCAGTAGTATAGAAACGGGACAGGGCTACGAGCAGTACTTC
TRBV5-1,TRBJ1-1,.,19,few,CASSLVFWGGAQMNTEAFF,TGCGCCAGCAGCTTGGTCTTCTGGGGCGGAGCCCAAATGAACACTGAAGCTTTCTTT
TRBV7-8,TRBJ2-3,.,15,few,CASSSPGGGGDTQYF,TGTGCCAGCAGCTCACCAGGGGGTGGAGGGGATACGCAGTATTTT
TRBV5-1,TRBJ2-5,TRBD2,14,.,CASVAGGGRETQYF,TGCGCCAGCGTGGCGGGAGGAGGGCGAGAGACCCAGTACTTC
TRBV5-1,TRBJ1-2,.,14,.,CASSSTDGNYGYTF,TGCGCCAGCAGCTCCACGGACGGGAACTATGGCTACACCTTC
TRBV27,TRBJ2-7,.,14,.,CASSFRDLSYEQYF,TGTGCCAGCAGCTTCCGGGACCTCTCCTACGAGCAGTACTTC
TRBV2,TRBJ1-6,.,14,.,CASMVGGDNSPLHF,TGTGCCAGCATGGTGGGGGGCGATAATTCACCCCTCCACTTT
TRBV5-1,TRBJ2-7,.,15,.,CASTPRGRDFYEQYF,TGCGCCAGCACCCCTCGAGGCAGGGACTTCTACGAGCAGTACTTC
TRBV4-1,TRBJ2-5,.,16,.,CASSPRQAALKETQYF,TGCGCCAGCAGCCCCCGACAGGCGGCTCTTAAAGAGACCCAGTACTTC
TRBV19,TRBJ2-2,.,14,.,CASRGLANTGELFF,TGTGCCAGTCGGGGACTGGCGAACACCGGGGAGCTGTTTTTT
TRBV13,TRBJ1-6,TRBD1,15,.,CASSFAGQRNSPLHF,TGTGCCAGCAGCTTTGCGGGACAGCGTAATTCACCCCTCCACTTT
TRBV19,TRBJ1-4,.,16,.,CASSIESDATNEKLFF,TGTGCCAGTAGTATAGAGTCGGATGCAACTAATGAAAAACTGTTTTTT
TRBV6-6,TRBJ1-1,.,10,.,CASSSEGAFF,TGTGCCAGCAGTTCAGAGGGAGCTTTCTTT
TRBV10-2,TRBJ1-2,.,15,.,CASSEPSQGIYGYTF,TGCGCCAGCAGTGAGCCCTCACAAGGGATCTATGGCTACACCTTC
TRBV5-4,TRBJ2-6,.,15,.,CASSLWGLGANVLTF,TGTGCCAGCAGCCTTTGGGGGTTAGGGGCCAACGTCCTGACTTTC
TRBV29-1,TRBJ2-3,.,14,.,CSVESDFFPDTQYF,TGCAGCGTTGAAAGTGACTTCTTTCCAGATACGCAGTATTTT
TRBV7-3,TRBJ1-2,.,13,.,CASSLTSELGYTF,TGTGCCAGCAGCTTAACCTCTGAGTTGGGCTACACCTTC